The 19 T cell receptor beta chains listed next were all sequenced from one sample in a study of ipilimumab plus nivolumab after autologous stem cell transplantation. The data were produced by immunoSEQ multiplex PCR, yet TCRdb's version contains in-frame clones alone and is incomplete. The sample records about 40,000 clones, 90% to 95% being singletons. This material consisted of PBMCs, taken in a trial of ipilimumab plus nivolumab as post-transplant consolidation. Receptors were obtained from a male donor with multiple myeloma.

The genes are TRBV28 and TRBJ2-7; tentative D call: TRBD2 (6 bases). CDR3 size: 15 residues. In germline, CDR1 is MDHEN, CDR2 SYDVKM. V was trimmed by 6 bases and J by 4 bases, leaving 19 bases between them. CDR3 residues: CASSLPSGEWYEQYF. The CDR3 region has the DNA TGTGCCAGCAGCCTCCCGTCGGGGGAATGGTACGAGCAGTACTTC.

The chain carries TRBV7-2 and TRBJ2-7, with D hard to call. CDR3 length equals 14 residues. Between the trimmed V and J ends, which lost 1 base and 2 bases, there was a span of 9 bases. The germline gives CDR1 SGHTA, CDR2 FQGNSA. CDR3 sequence reads: CASSLESGTYEQYF. The CDR3 DNA is TGTGCCAGCAGCTTAGAGTCCGGAACCTACGAGCAGTACTTC.

The chain uses TRBV6-6 and TRBJ2-1; D might be TRBD1 or TRBD2, each matching 5 bases. The CDR3 is 16 amino acids. V lost 6 bases and J lost 4, with 19 bases in between. Germline CDR1 reads MNHNY; CDR2 reads SVGAGI (reference sequence). The CDR3 region is CASRERITGGYNEQFF. CDR3 DNA: TGTGCCAGCAGAGAACGTATCACAGGAGGATACAATGAGCAGTTCTTC.

V gene TRBV18 combines with J gene TRBJ2-5, with 11 bases fitting TRBD1. The CDR3 totals 17 residues. Trimming at V came to 6 bases and at J to 5 bases, leaving 14 bases not matched to a gene. Germline V lookup: CDR1 KGHSH, CDR2 LQKENI. DNA for the CDR3: TGTGCCAGCTCGATAGGACAGGGGGCTGTAGTTGCGGAGACCCAGTACTTC. Translating gives CASSIGQGAVVAETQYF.

The chain combines TRBV6-5 with TRBJ2-2, with 7 nucleotides matching TRBD2. There are 14 residues in the CDR3. The germline V gene encodes CDR1 MNHEY and CDR2 SVGAGI. The J segment lost 3 bases and the V segment lost 4 bases, leaving 2 bases of the junction unmatched. The CDR3, as DNA: TGTGCCAGCAGTTGGGGGGGGGACACCGGGGAGCTGTTTTTT. The encoded protein is CASSWGGDTGELFF.

The chain couples TRBV7-6 to TRBJ2-1, with D possibly TRBD2 on 5 matching bases. CDR1 and CDR2 from the germline V gene are SGHVS and FNYEAQ. The CDR3 has 15 residues. Trimming stripped 5 bases from V and 7 bases from J, with 18 bases between. The CDR3 spells CASSVGPGNLNEQFF. The CDR3 nucleotides are TGTGCCAGCAGCGTTGGACCGGGGAACTTGAATGAGCAGTTCTTC.

This rearrangement joins TRBV15 to TRBJ2-5; perhaps TRBD2 as D (6 bases). Germline V CDR1 and CDR2: LNHNV, YYDKDF (reference sequence). The CDR3 is made up of 14 amino acids. V lost 4 bases and J 9 bases, leaving 18 bases between the germline ends. CDR3 in amino acids: CATSIGTAQGAQYF. The DNA for the CDR3 is TGTGCCACCAGCATAGGGACTGCACAAGGTGCCCAGTACTTC.

Here the CDR3 DNA reads TGCGCCAGCACCTACCTGGGGACAATGAACACTGAAGCTTTCTTT. It encodes CASTYLGTMNTEAFF. The gene calls are TRBV5-1 and TRBJ1-1; the D gene is possibly TRBD1 (6 bases). Trimming removed 6 bases from V and 0 bases from J, with 15 bases in between. Germline V gene sequence: CDR1 SGHRS, CDR2 YFSETQ. The CDR3 loop spans 15 amino acids. Full variable domain (remainder filled in from reference TRBV5-1 and TRBJ1-1): KAGVTQTPRYLIKTRGQQVTLSCSPISGHRSVSWYQQTPGQGLQFLFEYFSETQRNKGNFPGRFSGRQFSNSRSEMNVSTLELGDSALYLCASTYLGTMNTEAFFGQGTRLTVV.

The chain combines TRBV28 with TRBJ1-1; D not resolved. The ends were cut back, 2 bases at V and 1 base at J, with 8 bases in the middle. CDR3 length equals 14 residues. Germline values: CDR1 MDHEN, CDR2 SYDVKM. The CDR3 is CASSLGRPNTEAFF. The DNA for the CDR3 is TGTGCCAGCAGTTTAGGCAGGCCGAACACTGAAGCTTTCTTT.

The table lists this clone with a count of one. The chain is built from TRBV7-2 and TRBJ2-3; D is tentatively TRBD1 or TRBD2 (6 bases each). CDR3 length equals 16 residues. Germline lookup yields CDR1 SGHTA and CDR2 FQGNSA. Deletions cut 1 base from V and 1 base from J, with 12 bases between. As DNA, the CDR3 is TGTGCCAGCAGCTTAGGGGGGGCGGGGCGCACAGATACGCAGTATTTT. Translating gives CASSLGGAGRTDTQYF.

This sequence joins TRBV4-2 and TRBJ1-2; unclear D gene. The CDR3 is made up of 16 amino acids. Per the germline V gene, CDR1 is LGHNA and CDR2 is YNFKEQ. V lost 0 bases and J 7 bases, leaving 18 bases between the germline ends. The CDR3 nucleotides read TGTGCCAGCAGCCAAGATACGGCGGTGTCAGCTGGTGGCTACACCTTC. Amino acid sequence: CASSQDTAVSAGGYTF.

The chain has TRBV7-3 and TRBJ2-7; the match to TRBD2 covers 8 bases. The CDR3 totals 17 residues. The germline CDR1 and CDR2 sequences are SGHTA and FQGTGA. The ends lost 4 bases at V and 2 bases at J; junction bases unmatched: 13. CDR3 protein: CASSSGRDRREAYEQYF. CDR3 nucleotides: TGTGCCAGCAGCTCCGGTCGAGACCGGCGGGAGGCCTACGAGCAGTACTTC.

The chain links TRBV27 to TRBJ1-4; 7 bases are shared with TRBD1. The V gene's germline CDR1 is MNHEY and CDR2 SMNVEV (reference sequence). The CDR3 is 16 amino acids. V lost 5 bases and J lost 5; bases outside the gene matches: 11. The CDR3 DNA sequence: TGTGCCAGCAGTCACATCGCAGGGGGTAGAAATGAAAAACTGTTTTTT. As protein: CASSHIAGGRNEKLFF.

V gene TRBV5-6 combines with J gene TRBJ1-2, with unresolved D. Germline V gives CDR1 SGHDT, CDR2 YYEEEE. The CDR3 has 14 amino acids. V shed 0 bases and J shed 1 base, with 7 bases lying between them. CDR3 loop: CASSLEVSNYGYTF. In DNA form, the CDR3 reads TGTGCCAGCAGCTTGGAGGTCAGTAACTATGGCTACACCTTC. The variable domain in full, with the rest retrieved from reference TRBV5-6 and TRBJ1-2, is DAGVTQSPTHLIKTRGQQVTLRCSPKSGHDTVSWYQQALGQGPQFIFQYYEEEERQRGNFPDRFSGHQFPNYSSELNVNALLLGDSALYLCASSLEVSNYGYTFGSGTRLTVV.

The rearrangement joins TRBV28 to TRBJ2-3, with D possibly matching TRBD2 (5 bases). The germline gives CDR1 MDHEN, CDR2 SYDVKM. Trimming cost V 9 bases and J 7 bases, with 17 bases left between them. This CDR3 has 13 amino acids. CDR3 in DNA: TGTGCCAGTCTCCCCAGTGGGAGTTATACGCAGTATTTT. Translated, it gives CASLPSGSYTQYF. Drawing the rest from reference TRBV28 and TRBJ2-3, the complete variable domain is DVKVTQSSRYLVKRTGEKVFLECVQDMDHENMFWYRQDPGLGLRLIYFSYDVKMKEKGDIPEGYSVSREKKERFSLILESASTNQTSMYLCASLPSGSYTQYFGPGTRLTVL.

The V and J genes are TRBV5-6 and TRBJ1-5; possibly TRBD1 for D (6 bases). V gave up 3 bases and J gave up 7 bases, with 14 bases separating them. The CDR3 consists of 14 residues. CDR1 SGHDT and CDR2 YYEEEE come from the germline V gene. The CDR3 DNA is TGTGCCAGCAGCTCAAGCTCAGGGGTGCAGCCCCAGCATTTT. Protein product: CASSSSSGVQPQHF.

The rearrangement joins TRBV19 to TRBJ1-4; 7 nucleotides line up with TRBD1. CDR1 is LNHDA, CDR2 SQIVND, per germline (reference sequence). The CDR3 runs to 14 residues. V trimming: 9 bases; J trimming: 7 bases; junction bases outside the gene matches: 11. The CDR3 loop is CASRPTQGGEKLFF. CDR3 DNA sequence: TGTGCCAGCCGACCTACGCAGGGGGGTGAAAAACTGTTTTTT.

The gene calls are TRBV11-1 and TRBJ2-3; 15 nucleotides match TRBD2. V was pared by 4 bases and J by 5 bases, with 7 bases of the junction left unmatched. Germline V CDR1 and CDR2: SGHAT, FQDESV (reference sequence). The CDR3 consists of 17 residues. In DNA, the CDR3 is TGTGCCAGCAGCTGGGGACTAGCGGGAGGAGGAAGAGATACGCAGTATTTT. Translation gives CASSWGLAGGGRDTQYF.

The V call is TRBV4-3, the J call TRBJ1-3; 8 bases align to TRBD1. The CDR3 sequence is 17 residues long. V shed 0 bases and J 0 bases; nucleotides not matched to a gene: 4. The germline CDR1 and CDR2 sequences are LGHNA and YSLEER. This chain's CDR3 is CASSQDRTGSSGNTIYF. Here the CDR3 DNA reads TGCGCCAGCAGCCAAGATAGGACAGGGAGCTCTGGAAACACCATATATTTT.